This T cell receptor beta chain was captured in a study of blood T cell repertoires in COVID-19. Study as a whole: T cells, B-cell-depleted T cells, or PBMCs supplied cDNA or gDNA.

The age range of participants was 18 to 89 years, with residence in around 22 US areas. Cohorts were based on clinical histories the participants reported. Measured with immunoSEQ multiplex PCR; TCRdb has only the in-frame clones, and not every one. The sample has about 220,000 clones; around 86% are singletons. The V gene lost 2 bases and the J gene lost 1 base, with 9 bases spanning the gap. The CDR3 totals 14 residues. The germline gives CDR1 SGHRS, CDR2 YFSETQ. The chain couples TRBV5-1 to TRBJ1-1, with a weak D call TRBD1 (5 bases). The sequenced sample was PBMCs or T cells enriched from blood (not recorded which). The source is a woman in her forties with acute COVID-19. CDR3 amino acids: CASSLQVGNTEAFF. The CDR3 DNA is TGCGCCAGCAGCTTACAGGTAGGGAACACTGAAGCTTTCTTT.